These 25 T cell receptor beta chains were sequenced from one sample in a study of response to subunit inactivated influenza vaccine. TCRdb itself ran the RT-PCR reads through MiXCR, one entry per CDR3 protein. The data contain about 700,000 distinct CDR3 sequences, over 11% of them singletons. The specimen was PBMCs from blood, collected 14 to 15 days before vaccination. These receptors were obtained from a man over 45 who received an inactivated influenza vaccine.

This rearrangement joins TRBV6-2 or TRBV6-3 to TRBJ2-7; 7 positions agree with TRBD1. The germline gives CDR1 MNHEY, CDR2 SVGEGT. The junction had 7 bases not matched to a gene; V was cut back by 2 bases and J by 3 bases. The CDR3 covers 15 residues. CDR3 DNA sequence: TGTGCCAGCAGTTACAGCAGGACAGGAGTCTACGAGCAGTACTTC. It yields the protein CASSYSRTGVYEQYF.

The gene calls are TRBV5-1 and TRBJ2-3; 8 bases are a match to TRBD1. The CDR3 extends over 15 amino acids. The trim removed 7 bases at V and 6 bases at J, leaving 13 bases unmatched. The V gene's germline CDR1 is SGHRS and CDR2 YFSETQ. The CDR3 region has the DNA TGCGCCAGCCGAACGGCTTGGACAGGGCTTGATACGCAGTATTTT. This translates into CASRTAWTGLDTQYF.

The chain employs TRBV29-1 and TRBJ2-3; 9 nucleotides line up with TRBD1. Germline V lookup: CDR1 SQVTM, CDR2 ANQGSEA. V lost 2 bases to trimming and J lost 4 bases; unmatched junction nucleotides: 4. This CDR3 is 14 amino acids long. CDR3 nucleotides: TGCAGCGTTGAACGGGACAGGGTGCCAGATACGCAGTATTTT. Protein: CSVERDRVPDTQYF.

Ten or more counts support this clonotype. The chain is built from TRBV5-1 and TRBJ1-1; D not certain. CDR1 SGHRS and CDR2 YFSETQ come from the germline V gene. Trimming removed 4 bases at V and 0 bases at J, with 7 bases between. The CDR3 has 13 amino acids. CDR3 in amino acids: CASSTALNTEAFF. CDR3 bases: TGCGCCAGCAGCACAGCACTGAACACTGAAGCTTTCTTT. The variable domain in full, with the rest retrieved from reference TRBV5-1 and TRBJ1-1, is KAGVTQTPRYLIKTRGQQVTLSCSPISGHRSVSWYQQTPGQGLQFLFEYFSETQRNKGNFPGRFSGRQFSNSRSEMNVSTLELGDSALYLCASSTALNTEAFFGQGTRLTVV.

This chain joins TRBV6-2 or TRBV6-3 and TRBJ2-2; D perhaps matches TRBD1 (6 bases). CDR1 and CDR2 from the germline V gene are MNHEY and SVGEGT. V shed 5 bases and J shed 0 bases, with 10 bases lying between them. The length of the CDR3 is 15 residues. CDR3: CASSNRDSNTGELFF. The CDR3 nucleotides read TGTGCCAGCAGTAACAGGGATTCGAACACCGGGGAGCTGTTTTTT.

The chain has TRBV11-3 and TRBJ2-2; 7 bases align to TRBD1. Germline V gives CDR1 SGHNT, CDR2 YENEEA. This CDR3 spans 15 amino acids. The V gene end was trimmed by 2 bases and the J gene end by 4 bases; junction bases not matched to a gene: 4. CDR3 amino acids: CASSLRQGVTGELFF. The CDR3 DNA follows: TGTGCCAGCAGCTTACGGCAGGGGGTCACCGGGGAGCTGTTTTTT. Full variable domain (missing parts from reference TRBV11-3 and TRBJ2-2): EAGVVQSPRYKIIEKKQPVAFWCNPISGHNTLYWYLQNLGQGPELLIRYENEEAVDDSQLPKDRFSAERLKGVDSTLKIQPAELGDSAVYLCASSLRQGVTGELFFGEGSRLTVL.

This clonotype showed up many times. This rearrangement joins TRBV5-1 to TRBJ1-5; 8 bases are shared with TRBD1. The V segment lost 3 bases and the J segment 0 bases; nucleotides outside the gene matches: 2. The CDR3 covers 15 residues. Germline V gene data show CDR1 as SGHRS and CDR2 as YFSETQ. The CDR3: CASSSGQGSNQPQHF. In DNA, the CDR3 is TGCGCCAGCAGCTCCGGACAGGGTAGCAATCAGCCCCAGCATTTT.

Concerning this clonotype: The DNA is left out, because the CDR3 cannot be placed on it with certainty; the CDR3 is given as TCRdb lists it. The J gene is TRBJ2-7, the V gene TRBV7-2. The CDR3 is 16 residues long, ends included. Germline-derived CDR1 and CDR2 are SGHTA and FQGNSA. Here the CDR3 reads CASSNLGTGLSYEQYF.

This clonotype has ten or more counts. The chain joins TRBV12-3 or TRBV12-4 to TRBJ1-4, with D possibly TRBD1 on 5 matching bases. The CDR3 extends over 14 amino acids. The V and J ends lost 5 bases and 8 bases respectively, with 15 bases between them. In DNA form, the CDR3 reads TGTGCCAGCAGTATGGGGCCCGATGGGGAAAAACTGTTTTTT. Its protein product is CASSMGPDGEKLFF.

This clonotype has a handful of counts. The V call is TRBV5-1, the J call TRBJ2-6; TRBD1 agrees at 10 bases. Germline CDR1 reads SGHRS; CDR2 reads YFSETQ. The length of the CDR3 is 17 residues. Germline trimming cut 3 bases from V and 4 bases from J; bases unmatched to any gene: 7. CDR3 nucleotides: TGCGCCAGCAGCTCCGGGACAGGGGCGGGAGGGGCCAACGTCCTGACTTTC. Its protein product is CASSSGTGAGGANVLTF.

This clonotype turned up a few times. The genes are TRBV6-2 or TRBV6-3 and TRBJ2-7; 9 nucleotides align to TRBD2. The CDR3 has 17 amino acids. The V gene's germline CDR1 is MNHEY and CDR2 SVGEGT. V trimming: 2 bases; J trimming: 2 bases; junction bases outside the gene matches: 10. The CDR3 bases are TGTGCCAGCAGTTACCCTCATAGCGGGGGACAAGCCTACGAGCAGTACTTC. As protein: CASSYPHSGGQAYEQYF.

The genes are TRBV7-8 and TRBJ1-5; D might be TRBD1 (5 bases). Germline values: CDR1 SGHVS, CDR2 FQNEAQ. V lost 1 base and J lost 0, with 10 bases in between. The CDR3 contains 16 residues. DNA for the CDR3: TGTGCCAGCAGCTTAGATACAGGCTATAGCAATCAGCCCCAGCATTTT. Its translation: CASSLDTGYSNQPQHF.

V is TRBV6-2 or TRBV6-3 and J is TRBJ2-1; D gene uncertain. Trimming stripped 2 bases from V and 8 bases from J, with 7 bases between. Germline CDR1 is MNHEY and CDR2 is SVGEGT. This CDR3 spans 12 amino acids. CDR3 sequence reads: CASSYGQHEQFF. The CDR3 coding sequence is TGTGCCAGCAGTTACGGGCAGCATGAGCAGTTCTTC.

A few counts support this clonotype. The genes are TRBV6-4 and TRBJ2-1; D uncertain. Germline values: CDR1 MRHNA, CDR2 SNTAGT. The CDR3 runs 10 residues. CDR3 residues: CATGSNEQFF. The CDR3 DNA follows: TGTGCGACGGGTTCGAATGAGCAGTTCTTC.

The CDR3 DNA follows: TGTGCCAGCAGCCGGCAGGGGGCACGTGGGGCCAACGTCCTGACTTTC. This encodes CASSRQGARGANVLTF. The chain recombines TRBV11-2 with TRBJ2-6; 8 bases agree with TRBD1. Germline CDR1 and CDR2: SGHAT and FQNNGV. V lost 5 bases and J lost 3; bases outside the gene matches: 6. CDR3 length: 16 residues.

V usage is TRBV20-1 and J usage is TRBJ2-3; 13 bases are shared with TRBD2. The length of the CDR3 is 16 residues. Germline CDR1 reads DFQATT; CDR2 reads SNEGSKA (reference sequence). The V gene end was trimmed by 5 bases and the J gene end by 3 bases; junction bases not matched to a gene: 8. The CDR3 loop is CSALLAGGLVTDTQYF. CDR3 DNA: TGCAGTGCTCTACTAGCGGGAGGGCTTGTTACAGATACGCAGTATTTT.

This clonotype has a handful of counts. The gene calls are TRBV29-1 and TRBJ1-1; TRBD1 might be the D (5 bases). This CDR3 region has 14 residues. Looked up from germline, CDR1 is SQVTM and CDR2 is ANQGSEA. V was cut by 4 bases and J by 5 bases, with 17 bases left in between. The DNA of the CDR3 is TGCAGCGTTGGCCTTTTATCAGGGAATACTGAAGCTTTCTTT. Protein product: CSVGLLSGNTEAFF.

This clonotype was counted a few times. V gene TRBV7-8 combines with J gene TRBJ2-3, with D hard to call. This CDR3 contains 13 residues. The V and J ends lost 9 bases and 2 bases respectively, with 12 bases between them. Germline CDR1 and CDR2: SGHVS and FQNEAQ. The CDR3 nucleotides read TGTGCCAGTGCTTCCAGCGACACAGATACGCAGTATTTT. Translation: CASASSDTDTQYF. Looking up the rest from reference TRBV7-8 and TRBJ2-3 gives the full variable domain: GAGVSQSPRYKVAKRGQDVALRCDPISGHVSLFWYQQALGQGPEFLTYFQNEAQLDKSGLPSDRFFAERPEGSVSTLKIQRTQQEDSAVYLCASASSDTDTQYFGPGTRLTVL.

This sequence joins TRBV20-1 and TRBJ1-6; 7 bases fit TRBD1. Trimming at V came to 1 base and at J to 9 bases, leaving 6 bases not matched to a gene. Germline CDR1 and CDR2: DFQATT and SNEGSKA (reference sequence). The CDR3 has 14 residues. CDR3 in amino acids: CSARGDRVGSPLHF. Here the CDR3 DNA reads TGCAGTGCTAGAGGAGACAGGGTGGGTTCACCCCTCCACTTT.

The V call is TRBV20-1, the J call TRBJ1-1; the D is unclear. The CDR3 loop spans 12 amino acids. Trimming took 4 bases from V and 1 from J, leaving 7 bases between them. From germline, CDR1 is DFQATT and CDR2 SNEGSKA (reference sequence). CDR3 loop: CSAIPANTEAFF. In DNA, the CDR3 is TGCAGTGCTATCCCAGCGAACACTGAAGCTTTCTTT.

The chain is built from TRBV3-1 and TRBJ2-7; TRBD2 is a possible D gene (5 bases). CDR1 is LGHDT, CDR2 YNNKEL, per germline (reference sequence). The CDR3 extends over 17 amino acids. The V end lost 4 bases, the J end lost 0 bases, and 19 bases lay between the germline ends. This chain's CDR3 is CASSPVYSGFSSYEQYF. CDR3 in DNA: TGTGCCAGCAGCCCCGTTTACAGCGGTTTTAGCTCCTACGAGCAGTACTTC.

The V and J genes are TRBV14 and TRBJ2-1; TRBD2 agrees at 7 bases. The germline gives CDR1 SGHDN, CDR2 FVKESK. J was trimmed by 3 bases and V by 0 bases; bases with no gene match: 8. CDR3 length: 17 residues. The CDR3 here is CASSQEASGRLYNEQFF. The DNA of the CDR3 is TGTGCCAGCAGCCAAGAAGCTAGCGGCAGACTCTACAATGAGCAGTTCTTC.

This clonotype was detected a few times. V gene TRBV6-2 or TRBV6-3 combines with J gene TRBJ2-2; 10 bases match TRBD2. The junction had 4 bases not matched to a gene; V was cut back by 6 bases and J by 3 bases. The CDR3 runs 15 residues. The V gene's germline CDR1 is MNHEY and CDR2 SVGEGT. The CDR3 is CASRLAGGDTGELFF. In nucleotides, the CDR3 is TGTGCCAGCAGATTAGCGGGGGGCGACACCGGGGAGCTGTTTTTT.

This clonotype has more than one count but fewer than ten. The chain uses TRBV12-3 or TRBV12-4 and TRBJ1-1; D remains unclear. The CDR3 runs to 13 residues. Trimming cost V 5 bases and J 10 bases, with 17 bases left between them. The CDR3 here is CASSREERFGAFF. In DNA, the CDR3 is TGTGCCAGCAGTCGAGAGGAGAGGTTTGGAGCTTTCTTT.

This chain joins TRBV10-1 and TRBJ2-7; perhaps TRBD1 as D (6 bases). Trimming stripped 3 bases from V and 7 bases from J, with 13 bases between. Germline V gene sequence: CDR1 WNHNN, CDR2 SYGVQD (reference sequence). This CDR3 spans 13 amino acids. As DNA, the CDR3 is TGCGCCAGCAGTGACAGCCCAAGGGGGGAGCAGTACTTC. It codes for CASSDSPRGEQYF.